This T cell receptor beta chain was recorded in a study of T cells expressing NK-cell markers. For the study at large: Sorted CD3+CD56-NKG2C+, CD3+CD56+NKG2C+ and CD3+CD56+NKG2C- T cells supplied the TCR beta repertoires. Study findings and constraints: Each of 6 or 7 donors carried dominant NKG2C+ clonotypes accounting for roughly 1.0-7.5% of CD8+ T cells. Whether expanded NKG2C+ T cell clones were HCMV specific stayed uncertain.

This CDR3 comprises 15 residues. Turning to this clonotype: The antigen remains undetermined.

TCR beta cDNA was made by 5'RACE template switching with UMIs. No DNA is given; TCRdb re-called the 5' RACE reads and lists each CDR3 protein once. The table for this sample gives some 150,000 distinct CDR3 sequences. This TCR was sampled from a woman aged 45-65 years in good health. The V gene is TRBV12-3 or TRBV12-4, the J gene TRBJ2-5; no DNA is available, so the TRBD2 call from TCRdb remains unchecked. Sequencing was done on a sample of blood T cells: a sorted CD56 or NKG2C T cell subset, CD4+ or CD8+ T cells, or bulk PBMC T cells (not recorded which). The CDR3 loop reads CASSLLAYPQETQYF.